The sequence of this T cell receptor beta chain was determined in a study of blood T cell repertoires in COVID-19. Trimming shortened V by 4 bases and J by 3 bases, and 17 bases separated the two germline ends. Per the germline V gene, CDR1 is SGHDT and CDR2 is YYEEEE. The CDR3 runs 15 residues. Method: immunoSEQ multiplex PCR; TCRdb's copy keeps in-frame clones and lacks some. The sample consists of 57,000 or so clones, over 80% of them appearing once. The V call is TRBV5-6, the J call TRBJ2-7; TRBD1 is a possible D gene (5 bases). The origin of this receptor is an older man with acute or convalescent COVID-19. Sequenced material: peripheral blood. CDR3 residues: CASSAVKQEHYEQYF. The DNA of the CDR3 is TGTGCCAGCAGCGCGGTGAAACAGGAACACTACGAGCAGTACTTC.